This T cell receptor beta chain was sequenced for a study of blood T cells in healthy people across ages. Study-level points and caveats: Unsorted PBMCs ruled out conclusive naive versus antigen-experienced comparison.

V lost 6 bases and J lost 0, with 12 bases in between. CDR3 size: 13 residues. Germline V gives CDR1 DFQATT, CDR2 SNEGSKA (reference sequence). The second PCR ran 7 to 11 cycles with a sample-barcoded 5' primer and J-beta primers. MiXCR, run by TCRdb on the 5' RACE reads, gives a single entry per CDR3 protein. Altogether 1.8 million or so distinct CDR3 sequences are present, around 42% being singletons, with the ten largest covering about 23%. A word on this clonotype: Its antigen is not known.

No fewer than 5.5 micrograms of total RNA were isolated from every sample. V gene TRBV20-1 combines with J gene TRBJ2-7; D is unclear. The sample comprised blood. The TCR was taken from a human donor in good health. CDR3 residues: CSAHGRSSYEQYF. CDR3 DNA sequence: TGCAGTGCCCATGGCAGGAGCTCCTACGAGCAGTACTTC.